The next 18 T cell receptor beta chains were all read from a single sample in a study of control samples from healthy donors and cancer patients. Some clones are missing from TCRdb's copy, which holds only in-frame ones; the method was immunoSEQ multiplex PCR. The repertoire holds 50,000 or so clones, with roughly 95% as singletons. The sample comprised blood. These receptor sequences come from a man aged 25-45 years in good health.

Here the CDR3 DNA reads TGTGCCAGCAGCTTAGGGCTAGCGGGGAGGGTTGAGCAGTTCTTC. It yields the protein CASSLGLAGRVEQFF. The chain recombines TRBV7-8 with TRBJ2-1; TRBD2 agrees at 9 bases. The CDR3 length is 15 residues. Germline CDR1 reads SGHVS; CDR2 reads FQNEAQ. J lost 9 bases, V lost 1 base, and 7 bases had no gene match.

This chain uses TRBV24-1 with TRBJ1-2; no firm D call. CDR3 size: 14 residues. Germline V gene data show CDR1 as KGHDR and CDR2 as SFDVKD. The V end was cut by 3 bases, the J end by 1 base, with 8 bases between. CDR3 residues: CATSDPADNYGYTF. In DNA form, the CDR3 reads TGTGCCACCAGTGATCCCGCAGATAACTATGGCTACACCTTC.

The rearrangement links TRBV7-2 to TRBJ2-7; TRBD2 aligns across 13 bases. The CDR3 sequence is 15 residues long. Germline CDR1 SGHTA, CDR2 FQGNSA. V gave up 4 bases and J gave up 4 bases; unmatched junction bases: 4. As DNA, the CDR3 is TGTGCCAGCAGCTCCCGGACTAGCGGGAGTTACGAGCAGTACTTC. It translates to CASSSRTSGSYEQYF.

This clone was seen more than once but under ten times. V gene TRBV24-1 combines with J gene TRBJ2-7, with D tentatively TRBD1 or TRBD2 (5 bases each). The V gene lost 1 base and the J gene lost 5 bases, with 8 bases spanning the gap. The CDR3 extends over 13 amino acids. Germline V gene sequence: CDR1 KGHDR, CDR2 SFDVKD. Here the CDR3 DNA reads TGTGCCACCAGTGATTTTCGGGGCCACGAGCAGTACTTC. This encodes CATSDFRGHEQYF.

CDR3 nucleotides: TGTGCCAGCAGCTTAATCAAGGGGACAGACACTGAAGCTTTCTTT. It encodes CASSLIKGTDTEAFF. This chain joins TRBV7-9 and TRBJ1-1; 7 bases map to TRBD1. CDR3 length: 15 residues. Germline loops: CDR1 SEHNR, CDR2 FQNEAQ (reference sequence). Trimming at V came to 2 bases and at J to 3 bases, leaving 6 bases not matched to a gene.

J is TRBJ2-1 and V is TRBV5-6; 9 positions agree with TRBD2. Germline V gene lookup returns CDR1 SGHDT and CDR2 YYEEEE. The V segment lost 2 bases and the J segment 7 bases; nucleotides outside the gene matches: 7. This CDR3 has 15 amino acids. The DNA for the CDR3 is TGTGCCAGCAGCTTTCGGTCTAGCGGGAAAAATGAGCAGTTCTTC. Its translation: CASSFRSSGKNEQFF.

The chain carries TRBV14 and TRBJ2-1, with 13 bases fitting TRBD2. The V gene end was trimmed by 2 bases and the J gene end by 4 bases; junction bases not matched to a gene: 8. The CDR3 extends over 18 amino acids. From germline, CDR1 is SGHDN and CDR2 FVKESK. The CDR3 region is CASSQRTSGSFEYNEQFF. CDR3 bases: TGTGCCAGCAGCCAACGGACTAGCGGGAGTTTTGAGTACAATGAGCAGTTCTTC.

This clone was seen only a few times. The chain carries TRBV6-4 and TRBJ2-6; D is possibly TRBD1 (5 bases). This CDR3 contains 17 residues. V shed 0 bases and J shed 1 base, with 10 bases lying between them. Per the germline V gene, CDR1 is MRHNA and CDR2 is SNTAGT. The CDR3 spells CASSDSHSGSGANVLTF. As DNA, the CDR3 is TGTGCCAGCAGTGACTCCCACTCAGGGTCTGGGGCCAACGTCCTGACTTTC.

The CDR3 nucleotides read TGTGCCAGTAGTGAGCTAAACACGAACTATGGCTACACCTTC. The encoded protein is CASSELNTNYGYTF. V usage is TRBV19 and J usage is TRBJ1-2; D unresolved. Per the germline V gene, CDR1 is LNHDA and CDR2 is SQIVND (reference sequence). Trimming took off 5 bases at V and 2 bases at J, with 12 bases between the two ends. This CDR3 has 14 amino acids.

The chain carries TRBV7-9 and TRBJ2-2, with D unclear. The germline V gene has CDR1 SEHNR and CDR2 FQNEAQ (reference sequence). V gave up 6 bases and J gave up 5 bases, with 4 bases separating them. The CDR3 is made up of 11 amino acids. The CDR3 sequence is CASSYTGELFF. In DNA, the CDR3 is TGTGCCAGCAGTTATACCGGGGAGCTGTTTTTT.

This chain joins TRBV7-9 and TRBJ2-6; 7 bases are shared with TRBD1. This CDR3 has 17 residues. Germline CDR1 SEHNR, CDR2 FQNEAQ (reference sequence). Unmatched junction bases numbered 7, after V lost 5 bases and J lost 0 bases. The CDR3 nucleotides read TGTGCCAGCAGCCCGATGACAGGGCCCTCTGGGGCCAACGTCCTGACTTTC. This gives the protein CASSPMTGPSGANVLTF.

The V call is TRBV27, the J call TRBJ1-5; D is unclear. Germline values: CDR1 MNHEY, CDR2 SMNVEV (reference sequence). Trimming cost V 6 bases and J 2 bases, with 5 bases left between them. This CDR3 spans 12 amino acids. The CDR3 loop is CASRQGNQPQHF. The CDR3 DNA follows: TGTGCCAGCAGGCAGGGCAATCAGCCCCAGCATTTT.

The chain is built from TRBV5-1 and TRBJ1-6; perhaps TRBD1 as D (6 bases). Germline V gene lookup returns CDR1 SGHRS and CDR2 YFSETQ. The CDR3 spans 15 residues. Trimming stripped 1 base from V and 7 bases from J, with 12 bases between. The CDR3 protein is CASSLNPGGNSPLHF. CDR3 nucleotide sequence: TGCGCCAGCAGCTTGAATCCGGGGGGCAATTCACCCCTCCACTTT.

The CDR3 DNA reads as TGTGCCAGCAGCGTAGGGGACTTCCAGAACACTGAAGCTTTCTTT. Protein: CASSVGDFQNTEAFF. The J gene is TRBJ1-1, the V gene TRBV9; D possibly corresponds to TRBD1 (5 bases). Germline CDR1 is SGDLS and CDR2 is YYNGEE. V gave up 0 bases and J gave up 1 base, with 10 bases separating them. The CDR3 totals 15 residues.

This rearrangement joins TRBV28 to TRBJ1-1; a possible D gene is TRBD1 (5 bases). Germline loops: CDR1 MDHEN, CDR2 SYDVKM. V lost 6 bases, J lost 2 bases, and 22 bases lay in between. The CDR3 is 17 residues long. The CDR3 nucleotides are TGTGCCAGCAGAGAAGAGATATCCACAGGTTATAACACTGAAGCTTTCTTT. It is translated as CASREEISTGYNTEAFF.

The J gene is TRBJ1-5, the V gene TRBV19; TRBD1 aligns across 8 bases. J gave up 1 base and V 5 bases, and 10 bases lay outside the gene matches. The germline gives CDR1 LNHDA, CDR2 SQIVND (reference sequence). The CDR3 totals 17 residues. CDR3 nucleotides: TGTGCCAGTAGTTCCGGACAGGGAAAGAGGAGCAATCAGCCCCAGCATTTT. Its protein is CASSSGQGKRSNQPQHF.

Only one count was recorded for this clone. CDR3 DNA: TGTGCCAGCAGCCAAGCCAGGACTAGCGGGAGGGCCACAACCGATACGCAGTATTTT. This translates into CASSQARTSGRATTDTQYF. The genes are TRBV4-2 and TRBJ2-3; TRBD2 agrees at 15 bases. V shed 1 base, J shed 6 bases, and the junction held 11 bases outside the gene matches. Germline V gene sequence: CDR1 LGHNA, CDR2 YNFKEQ. This CDR3 is 19 amino acids long.

The V and J genes are TRBV6-2 or TRBV6-3 and TRBJ1-2; D remains ambiguous. The CDR3 spans 14 residues. CDR1 is MNHEY and CDR2 is SVGEGT in the germline V gene. V was cut by 3 bases and J by 4 bases, with 12 bases left in between. CDR3 loop: CASSYRVSRYGYTF. CDR3 coding DNA: TGTGCCAGCAGTTATCGTGTATCCCGCTATGGCTACACCTTC.